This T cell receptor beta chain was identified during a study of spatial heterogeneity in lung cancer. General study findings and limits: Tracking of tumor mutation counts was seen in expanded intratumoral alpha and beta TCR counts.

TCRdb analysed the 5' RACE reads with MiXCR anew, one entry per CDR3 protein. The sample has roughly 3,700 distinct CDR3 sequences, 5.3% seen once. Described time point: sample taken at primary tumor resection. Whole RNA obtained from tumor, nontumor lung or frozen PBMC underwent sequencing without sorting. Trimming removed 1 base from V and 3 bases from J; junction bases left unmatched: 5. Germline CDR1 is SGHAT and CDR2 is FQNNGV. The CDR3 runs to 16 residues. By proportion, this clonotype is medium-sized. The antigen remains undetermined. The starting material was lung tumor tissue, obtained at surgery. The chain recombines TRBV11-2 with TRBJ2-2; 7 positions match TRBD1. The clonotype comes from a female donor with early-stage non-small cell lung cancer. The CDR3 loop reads CASSLGRGQDTGELFF. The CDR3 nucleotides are TGTGCCAGCAGCTTAGGAAGGGGGCAGGACACCGGGGAGCTGTTTTTT.